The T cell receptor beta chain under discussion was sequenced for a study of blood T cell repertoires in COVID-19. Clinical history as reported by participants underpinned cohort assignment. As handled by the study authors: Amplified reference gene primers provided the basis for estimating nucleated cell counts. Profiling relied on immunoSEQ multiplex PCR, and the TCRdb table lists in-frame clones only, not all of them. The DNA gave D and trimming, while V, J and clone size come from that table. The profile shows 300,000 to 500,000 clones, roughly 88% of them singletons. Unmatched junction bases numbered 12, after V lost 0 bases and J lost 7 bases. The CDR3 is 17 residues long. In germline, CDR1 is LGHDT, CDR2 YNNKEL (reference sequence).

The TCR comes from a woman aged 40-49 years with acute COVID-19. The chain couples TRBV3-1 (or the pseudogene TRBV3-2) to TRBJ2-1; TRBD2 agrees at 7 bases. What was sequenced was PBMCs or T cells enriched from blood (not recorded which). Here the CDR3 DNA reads TGTGCCAGCAGCCAAGAGAGGCCAGCGGGGCTTTTAAATGAGCAGTTCTTC. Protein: CASSQERPAGLLNEQFF.